Below, 15 T cell receptor beta chains from the same sample are listed, as sequenced in a study of blood T cell repertoires in COVID-19. The table came from immunoSEQ multiplex PCR; TCRdb's copy has only in-frame clones and leaves some out. The table includes hundreds of thousands of clones, roughly 86% detected once. The sample taken for sequencing was PBMCs or T cells enriched from blood (not recorded which). All receptors derive from a woman aged 40 to 55 with acute COVID-19.

This clone was picked up one time. The chain carries TRBV6-5 and TRBJ1-1; 7 bases are a match to TRBD1. With V trimmed by 5 bases and J by 6 bases, 3 bases remained unmatched. This CDR3 spans 12 amino acids. Germline V gives CDR1 MNHEY, CDR2 SVGAGI. CDR3 amino acids: CASSQQGAEAFF. The CDR3 nucleotides read TGTGCCAGCAGTCAGCAGGGGGCTGAAGCTTTCTTT.

The gene calls are TRBV19 and TRBJ2-1; maybe TRBD2 (5 bases). Germline values: CDR1 LNHDA, CDR2 SQIVND (reference sequence). Trimming shortened V by 4 bases and J by 5 bases, and 6 bases separated the two germline ends. CDR3 length: 12 residues. CDR3 in DNA: TGTGCCAGTAGTAGGAGGAACAATGAGCAGTTCTTC. The encoded protein is CASSRRNNEQFF.

DNA for the CDR3: TGTGCCAGTAGTATACTAGGGGGCGATCAGCCCCAGCATTTT. Translated, it gives CASSILGGDQPQHF. This chain connects TRBV19 to TRBJ1-5, with 7 bases aligning to TRBD1. There are 14 residues in the CDR3. Germline V gene sequence: CDR1 LNHDA, CDR2 SQIVND (reference sequence). Trimming took 2 bases from V and 5 from J; bases not matched to a gene: 3.

The chain carries TRBV5-1 and TRBJ1-4; D is ambiguous. Germline V gene lookup returns CDR1 SGHRS and CDR2 YFSETQ. The CDR3 length is 14 residues. Trimming took off 4 bases at V and 0 bases at J, with 7 bases between the two ends. The DNA of the CDR3 is TGCGCCAGCAGCCCCGGGACAACTAATGAAAAACTGTTTTTT. Its protein product is CASSPGTTNEKLFF.

V is TRBV6-5 and J is TRBJ2-7; D perhaps matches TRBD1 (6 bases). V was pared by 4 bases and J by 3 bases, with 13 bases between. Germline V gene lookup returns CDR1 MNHEY and CDR2 SVGAGI. CDR3 length: 14 amino acids. As DNA, the CDR3 is TGTGCCAGCAGTTCCTCAGGGGCCAACTACGAGCAGTACTTC. Amino acid sequence: CASSSSGANYEQYF.

J is TRBJ1-2 and V is TRBV10-3; tentatively, D is TRBD1 (6 bases). Trimming left V 4 bases short and J 4 bases short, with 10 bases between. The CDR3 extends over 13 amino acids. Germline V gives CDR1 ENHRY, CDR2 SYGVKD. The CDR3 protein is CAISAGGGYGYTF. The CDR3 nucleotides are TGTGCCATCAGTGCGGGAGGGGGCTATGGCTACACCTTC.

This clone has a handful of counts. This sequence joins TRBV24-1 and TRBJ2-5; D may be TRBD2 (6 bases). From germline, CDR1 is KGHDR and CDR2 SFDVKD. V lost 3 bases to trimming and J lost 3 bases, with 13 bases between them. This CDR3 spans 15 amino acids. This CDR3 is CATSDPQGGEETQYF. CDR3 in DNA: TGTGCCACCAGTGATCCGCAGGGCGGGGAAGAGACCCAGTACTTC.

This chain uses TRBV5-3 with TRBJ2-3; D might be TRBD2 (6 bases). TRBV5-3 is an open reading frame whose function is uncertain. The germline V and J ends were trimmed by 4 bases and 1 base, with 7 bases remaining between them. The CDR3 is 13 residues long. The CDR3 DNA is TGTGCCAGAAGCCCGGGGGGCACAGATACGCAGTATTTT. It translates to CARSPGGTDTQYF.

This clone showed up just a few times. V gene TRBV19 combines with J gene TRBJ1-1; 7 bases match TRBD1. Germline trimming cut 6 bases from V and 6 bases from J; bases unmatched to any gene: 10. Germline V gives CDR1 LNHDA, CDR2 SQIVND (reference sequence). CDR3 size: 14 residues. CDR3 amino acids: CASRQVGQAAEAFF. The CDR3 DNA follows: TGTGCCAGTAGGCAAGTAGGACAGGCAGCTGAAGCTTTCTTT.

This clone was observed many times. V usage is TRBV10-1 and J usage is TRBJ2-3; 11 nucleotides match TRBD2. Losses at the gene ends were 0 bases for V and 5 bases for J; bases not matched to a gene: 4. CDR3 length equals 16 residues. Germline assignment: CDR1 WNHNN and CDR2 SYGVQD (reference sequence). The CDR3 region is CASSESVAGGQDTQYF. CDR3 nucleotides: TGCGCCAGCAGTGAGTCGGTAGCGGGAGGGCAAGATACGCAGTATTTT.

This clone has a count of ten or more. The chain joins TRBV28 to TRBJ2-5; a weak D match, TRBD2 (6 bases). The CDR3 covers 14 residues. The germline CDR1 and CDR2 sequences are MDHEN and SYDVKM. V shed 7 bases and J shed 4 bases, with 16 bases lying between them. The CDR3 loop reads CASTGGVAPETQYF. CDR3 nucleotide sequence: TGTGCCAGCACCGGAGGGGTTGCGCCAGAGACCCAGTACTTC.

The genes are TRBV19 and TRBJ1-2; TRBD1 is a possible D gene (5 bases). Trimming pared 4 bases from V and 4 bases from J, leaving 22 bases between. The CDR3 contains 17 residues. Germline loops: CDR1 LNHDA, CDR2 SQIVND (reference sequence). The CDR3 sequence is CASSTLSGTPGGYGYTF. In DNA form, the CDR3 reads TGTGCCAGTAGTACCCTCTCCGGGACGCCGGGGGGCTATGGCTACACCTTC.

The chain links TRBV29-1 to TRBJ1-4; 8 bases match TRBD1. V lost 3 bases and J lost 4; bases outside the gene matches: 4. CDR3 length: 14 amino acids. Germline V lookup: CDR1 SQVTM, CDR2 ANQGSEA. The CDR3 bases are TGCAGCGTTGAGGGGACAGGAGTTAATGAAAAACTGTTTTTT. Translating it yields CSVEGTGVNEKLFF.

V usage is TRBV7-8 and J usage is TRBJ2-2; 9 nucleotides match TRBD2. Looked up from germline, CDR1 is SGHVS and CDR2 is FQNEAQ. V was pared by 0 bases and J by 4 bases, with 12 bases of the junction left unmatched. The CDR3 is 19 amino acids. DNA for the CDR3: TGTGCCAGCAGCTTAGCCGCTAGCGGGGCCGTTACGGGCACCGGGGAGCTGTTTTTT. This codes for CASSLAASGAVTGTGELFF.

This clone was counted between two and nine times. The V call is TRBV29-1, the J call TRBJ2-7; D is perhaps TRBD2 (6 bases). The V and J ends lost 0 bases and 2 bases respectively, with 14 bases between them. This CDR3 spans 15 amino acids. Germline loops: CDR1 SQVTM, CDR2 ANQGSEA. CDR3 loop: CSVEDWTGETYEQYF. CDR3 in DNA: TGCAGCGTTGAAGATTGGACGGGAGAAACCTACGAGCAGTACTTC.